These 10 T cell receptor beta chains share one sample of origin, sequenced in a study of type 1 regulatory T cells. Study results and caveats: Tr1 cells had a more restricted TCR repertoire than non-Tr1 cells.

These TCRs are of unknown antigen specificity. Using its own MiXCR run on the reads, TCRdb lists one record per CDR3 protein. The sample includes around 64,000 distinct CDR3 sequences, around 20% of them seen just once. The specimen was cultured type 1 regulatory T (Tr1) cells, either the whole culture or a sorted fraction (not recorded which). These receptors were taken from a human donor in good health.

This clonotype came up a few times. This sequence joins TRBV7-9 and TRBJ1-1, with D maybe TRBD1 (5 bases). Germline values: CDR1 SEHNR, CDR2 FQNEAQ (reference sequence). Trimming left V 4 bases short and J 8 bases short, with 20 bases between. This CDR3 has 15 amino acids. Here the CDR3 reads CASSSARGFGREAFF. In nucleotides, the CDR3 is TGTGCCAGCAGCTCCGCCCGGGGGTTCGGGCGGGAAGCTTTCTTT.

The chain is built from TRBV29-1 and TRBJ2-1; 10 bases match TRBD2. J was trimmed by 0 bases and V by 6 bases; bases with no gene match: 2. This CDR3 has 14 amino acids. Germline CDR1 is SQVTM and CDR2 is ANQGSEA. CDR3 nucleotide sequence: TGCAGCGTCCGGACTAGCGGCTCCTACAATGAGCAGTTCTTC. As protein: CSVRTSGSYNEQFF.

Turning to this clonotype: A much bigger clone sits one base away, suggesting this may be a read error. This chain links TRBV7-2 with TRBJ2-1; 7 bases align to TRBD2. Germline V CDR1 and CDR2: SGHTA, FQGNSA. This CDR3 comprises 14 residues. Trimming cost V 5 bases and J 4 bases; bases outside gene matches: 5. The CDR3: CASSPWGGYNEQFF. The CDR3 bases are TGTGCCAGCAGCCCATGGGGGGGTTACAATGAGCAGTTCTTC.

This clonotype showed up just a few times. V usage is TRBV27 and J usage is TRBJ2-5, with 15 positions matching TRBD2. The germline gives CDR1 MNHEY, CDR2 SMNVEV (reference sequence). The CDR3 covers 17 residues. The junction had 9 bases not matched to a gene; V was cut back by 5 bases and J by 5 bases. CDR3 amino acids: CASSERTSGRAEETQYF. DNA for the CDR3: TGTGCCAGCAGTGAAAGGACTAGCGGGAGGGCCGAGGAGACCCAGTACTTC.

The V and J genes are TRBV11-2 and TRBJ1-1, with a tentative D call TRBD1 (5 bases). Germline V gene sequence: CDR1 SGHAT, CDR2 FQNNGV. CDR3 length equals 14 residues. The germline V and J ends were trimmed by 3 bases and 3 bases, with 11 bases remaining between them. The CDR3 DNA follows: TGTGCCAGCAGCTTCGGGGGATGGGACACTGAAGCTTTCTTT. Its translation: CASSFGGWDTEAFF.

This clonotype showed up just a few times. CDR3: CASSFLTGGVEKLFF. As DNA, the CDR3 is TGTGCCAGCAGCTTTCTTACAGGGGGCGTAGAAAAACTGTTTTTT. The chain has TRBV28 and TRBJ1-4, with 9 nucleotides matching TRBD1. With V trimmed by 6 bases and J by 8 bases, 10 bases remained unmatched. There are 15 residues in the CDR3. CDR1 and CDR2 from the germline V gene are MDHEN and SYDVKM.

The table lists this clonotype with a few counts. The gene calls are TRBV3-1 and TRBJ2-2; D gene uncertain. Trimming shortened V by 4 bases and J by 7 bases, and 10 bases separated the two germline ends. Germline lookup yields CDR1 LGHDT and CDR2 YNNKEL (reference sequence). This CDR3 comprises 13 residues. The DNA for the CDR3 is TGTGCCAGCAGCCTAAACCTGGGCGGGGAGCTGTTTTTT. This translates into CASSLNLGGELFF. The entire variable domain, with the rest obtained from reference TRBV3-1 and TRBJ2-2, is as follows: DTAVSQTPKYLVTQMGNDKSIKCEQNLGHDTMYWYKQDSKKFLKIMFSYNNKELIINETVPNRFSPKSPDKAHLNLHINSLELGDSAVYFCASSLNLGGELFFGEGSRLTVL.

This clonotype was counted ten times or more. V usage is TRBV30 and J usage is TRBJ2-2, with TRBD2 matching over 12 bases. Germline CDR1 reads GTSNPN; CDR2 reads SVGIG (reference sequence). The V and J ends lost 3 bases and 4 bases, in that order; junction bases with no gene match: 6. The CDR3 contains 16 residues. The CDR3 region has the DNA TGTGCCTGGAGCGGGGTGGGACTAGCGGGCACCGGGGAGCTGTTTTTT. Translated: CAWSGVGLAGTGELFF.

V usage is TRBV7-2 and J usage is TRBJ2-7, with D possibly being TRBD1 (6 bases). The CDR3 is 14 amino acids. Germline assignment: CDR1 SGHTA and CDR2 FQGNSA. Trimming cost V 3 bases and J 0 bases, with 9 bases left between them. Here the CDR3 DNA reads TGTGCCAGCAGCTTTGCCAGGGGCTCCTACGAGCAGTACTTC. This gives the protein CASSFARGSYEQYF.

The V and J genes are TRBV9 and TRBJ2-3; 10 bases fit TRBD2. The V and J ends lost 4 bases and 3 bases, in that order; junction bases with no gene match: 5. The CDR3 totals 15 residues. From germline, CDR1 is SGDLS and CDR2 YYNGEE. In nucleotides, the CDR3 is TGTGCCAGCAGCACCCCACTAGCGGGAACAGATACGCAGTATTTT. Translating it yields CASSTPLAGTDTQYF.